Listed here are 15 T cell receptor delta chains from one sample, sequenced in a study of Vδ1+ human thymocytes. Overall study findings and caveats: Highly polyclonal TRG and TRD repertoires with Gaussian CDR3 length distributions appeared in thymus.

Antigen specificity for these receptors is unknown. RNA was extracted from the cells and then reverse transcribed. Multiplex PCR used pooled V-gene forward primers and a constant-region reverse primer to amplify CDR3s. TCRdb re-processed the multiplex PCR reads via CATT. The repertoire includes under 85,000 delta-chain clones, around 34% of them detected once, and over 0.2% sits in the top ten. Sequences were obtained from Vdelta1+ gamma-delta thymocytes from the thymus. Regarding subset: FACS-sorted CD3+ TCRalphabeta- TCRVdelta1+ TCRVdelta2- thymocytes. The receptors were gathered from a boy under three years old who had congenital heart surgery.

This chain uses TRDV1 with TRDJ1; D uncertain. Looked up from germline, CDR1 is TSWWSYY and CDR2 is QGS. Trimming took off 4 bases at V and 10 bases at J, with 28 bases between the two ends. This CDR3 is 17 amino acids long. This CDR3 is CALGAPSHKGSRRGLIF. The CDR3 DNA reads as TGTGCTCTTGGGGCCCCCAGTCATAAAGGTTCACGTAGGGGACTCATCTTT.

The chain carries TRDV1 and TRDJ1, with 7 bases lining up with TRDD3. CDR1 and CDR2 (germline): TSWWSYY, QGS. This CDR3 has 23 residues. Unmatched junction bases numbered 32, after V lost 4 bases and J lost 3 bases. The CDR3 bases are TGTGCTCTTGGGGGCCATGCCTCTTACTTCCCACTGGGGATCCGTTTTGGGGCCGATAAACTCATCTTT. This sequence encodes CALGGHASYFPLGIRFGADKLIF.

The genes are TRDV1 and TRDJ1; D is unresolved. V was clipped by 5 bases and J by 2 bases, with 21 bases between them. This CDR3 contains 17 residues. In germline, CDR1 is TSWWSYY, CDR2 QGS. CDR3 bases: TGTGCTCTTGGGAAATTCGGACAGTTTGCACGGACCGATAAACTCATCTTT. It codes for CALGKFGQFARTDKLIF.

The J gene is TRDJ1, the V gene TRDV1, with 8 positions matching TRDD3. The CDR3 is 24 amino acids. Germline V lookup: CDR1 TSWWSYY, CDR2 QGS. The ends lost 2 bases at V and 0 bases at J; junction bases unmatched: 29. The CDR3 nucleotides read TGTGCTCTTGGGGAAATTGACGTCTGGAGGCCTATGGACCGCACTGGGGGGCACACCGATAAACTCATCTTT. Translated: CALGEIDVWRPMDRTGGHTDKLIF.

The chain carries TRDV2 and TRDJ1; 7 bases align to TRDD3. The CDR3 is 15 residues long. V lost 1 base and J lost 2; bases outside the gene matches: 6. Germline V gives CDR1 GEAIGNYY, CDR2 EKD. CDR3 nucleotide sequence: TGTGCCTGTGACACGTCTGGGGGGGGGACCGATAAACTCATCTTT. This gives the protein CACDTSGGGTDKLIF.

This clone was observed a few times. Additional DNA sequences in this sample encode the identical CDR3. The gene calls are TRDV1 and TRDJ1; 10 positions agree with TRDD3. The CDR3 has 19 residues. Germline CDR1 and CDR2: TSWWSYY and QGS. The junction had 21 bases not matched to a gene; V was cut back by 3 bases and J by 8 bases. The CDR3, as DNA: TGTGCTCTTGGGGATCCTTTCCCCCCACTGGGGGATGGACCTGGGAAACTCATCTTT. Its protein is CALGDPFPPLGDGPGKLIF.

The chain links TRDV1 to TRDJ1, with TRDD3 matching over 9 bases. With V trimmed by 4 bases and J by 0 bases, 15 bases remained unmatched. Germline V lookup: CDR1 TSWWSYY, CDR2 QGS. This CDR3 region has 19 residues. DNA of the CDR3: TGTGCTCTTGGGGGCTCATTACTGGGGGACCGGGGGTACACCGATAAACTCATCTTT. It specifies CALGGSLLGDRGYTDKLIF.

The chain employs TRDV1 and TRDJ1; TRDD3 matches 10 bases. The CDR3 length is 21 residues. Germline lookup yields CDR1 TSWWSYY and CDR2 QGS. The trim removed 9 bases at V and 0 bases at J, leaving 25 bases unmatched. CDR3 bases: TGTGCTCTAGGTTATCACCAACTGGGGGATCACCCGAGTCCCTACACCGATAAACTCATCTTT. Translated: CALGYHQLGDHPSPYTDKLIF.

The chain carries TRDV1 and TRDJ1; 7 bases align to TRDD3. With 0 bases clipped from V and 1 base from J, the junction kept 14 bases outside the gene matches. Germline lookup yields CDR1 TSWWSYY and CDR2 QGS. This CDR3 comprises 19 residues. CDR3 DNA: TGTGCTCTTGGGGAACTGCCCTACCGGGGGGATCGACGCACCGATAAACTCATCTTT. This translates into CALGELPYRGDRRTDKLIF.

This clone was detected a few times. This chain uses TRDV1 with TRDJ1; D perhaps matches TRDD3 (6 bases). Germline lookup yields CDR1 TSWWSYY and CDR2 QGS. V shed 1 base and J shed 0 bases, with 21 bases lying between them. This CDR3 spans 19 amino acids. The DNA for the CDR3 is TGTGCTCTTGGGGAACAGCTCCCGGGGGGAGTATGGTACACCGATAAACTCATCTTT. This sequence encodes CALGEQLPGGVWYTDKLIF.

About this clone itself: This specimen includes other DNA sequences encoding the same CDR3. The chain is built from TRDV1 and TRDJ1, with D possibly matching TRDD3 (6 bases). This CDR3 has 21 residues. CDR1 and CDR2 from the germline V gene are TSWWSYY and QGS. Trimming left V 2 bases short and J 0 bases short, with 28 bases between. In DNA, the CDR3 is TGTGCTCTTGGGGAAACCTCGATCGGGCGGGGATTGCTCCTGGACACCGATAAACTCATCTTT. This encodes CALGETSIGRGLLLDTDKLIF.

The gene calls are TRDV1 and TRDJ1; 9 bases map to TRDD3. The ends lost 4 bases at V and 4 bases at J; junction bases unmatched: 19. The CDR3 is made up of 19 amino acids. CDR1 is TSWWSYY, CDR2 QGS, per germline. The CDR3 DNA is TGTGCTCTTGGGGCAATCGGGGAACACAAAGGGGATACGGGCGATAAACTCATCTTT. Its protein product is CALGAIGEHKGDTGDKLIF.

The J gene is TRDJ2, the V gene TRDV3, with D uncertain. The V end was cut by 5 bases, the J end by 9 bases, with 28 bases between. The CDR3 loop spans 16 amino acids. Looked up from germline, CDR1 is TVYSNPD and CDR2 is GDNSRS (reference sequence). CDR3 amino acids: CALLPSRGSPLTQLFF. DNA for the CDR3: TGTGCCCTCTTACCCTCCAGGGGTTCCCCGCTCACACAACTCTTCTTT.

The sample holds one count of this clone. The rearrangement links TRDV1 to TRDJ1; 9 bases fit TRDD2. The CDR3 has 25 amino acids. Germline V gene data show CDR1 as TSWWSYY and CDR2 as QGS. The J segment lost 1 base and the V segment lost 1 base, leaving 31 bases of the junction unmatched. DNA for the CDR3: TGTGCTCTTGGGGAACCAGAAGGCCTTCCTACTGGGGACTACTGGGGTCATTGGGTCACCGATAAACTCATCTTT. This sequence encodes CALGEPEGLPTGDYWGHWVTDKLIF.

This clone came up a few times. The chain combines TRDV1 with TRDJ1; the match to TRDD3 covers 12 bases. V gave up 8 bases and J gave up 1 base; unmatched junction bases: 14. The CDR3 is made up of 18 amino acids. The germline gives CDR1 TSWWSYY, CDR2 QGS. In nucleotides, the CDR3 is TGTGCTCTTATACCCCACTGGGGGATACAAGGGATCACCGATAAACTCATCTTT. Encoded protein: CALIPHWGIQGITDKLIF.